The source of this T cell receptor (beta chain) is a study of Graves' ophthalmopathy and Graves' hyperthyroidism. Investigators amplified TCR beta CDR3 regions from RNA transcripts. Second-round multiplex PCR followed a first-round RT-PCR using HTBI primers. One entry per CDR3 protein, called by TCRdb with MiXCR from the multiplex PCR reads. This table holds 350,000 to 450,000 distinct CDR3 sequences, approximately 20% found once. The table lists this clonotype with many counts. The antigen remains unidentified. Study outcomes and limitations: Most thyroid clonotypes expanded beyond 0.001 frequency were also found in blood.

The junction had 12 bases not matched to a gene; V was cut back by 4 bases and J by 7 bases. Germline V CDR1 and CDR2: SGHRS, YFSETQ. This CDR3 has 15 residues. The J gene is TRBJ2-5, the V gene TRBV5-1; 8 nucleotides line up with TRBD1. This receptor was identified in a woman under 30 with Graves' ophthalmopathy. The sample comprised peripheral blood. Written as DNA, the CDR3 is TGCGCCAGCAGCGCATACGGGACAGGCGGTGGGACCCAGTACTTC. Translation: CASSAYGTGGGTQYF.